This T cell receptor beta chain comes out of a study of PD-L1 blockade in urothelial cancer. Time point defined: pretreatment peripheral blood. Profiling relied on immunoSEQ multiplex PCR, and the TCRdb table lists in-frame clones only, not all of them. The sample records tens of thousands of clones, approximately 88% being singletons. The source material was PBMCs, sampled around atezolizumab (anti-PD-L1) treatment. The receptor was derived from a man aged 50 to 59 with urothelial cancer.

Here the CDR3 DNA reads TGCAGCGTTGATTCACCCGACGGGAGTCAAGAGACCCAGTACTTC. Translated, it gives CSVDSPDGSQETQYF. The V gene is TRBV29-1, the J gene TRBJ2-5; tentative D call: TRBD2 (6 bases). This CDR3 spans 15 amino acids. Per the germline V gene, CDR1 is SQVTM and CDR2 is ANQGSEA. Trimming pared 3 bases from V and 2 bases from J, leaving 16 bases between.